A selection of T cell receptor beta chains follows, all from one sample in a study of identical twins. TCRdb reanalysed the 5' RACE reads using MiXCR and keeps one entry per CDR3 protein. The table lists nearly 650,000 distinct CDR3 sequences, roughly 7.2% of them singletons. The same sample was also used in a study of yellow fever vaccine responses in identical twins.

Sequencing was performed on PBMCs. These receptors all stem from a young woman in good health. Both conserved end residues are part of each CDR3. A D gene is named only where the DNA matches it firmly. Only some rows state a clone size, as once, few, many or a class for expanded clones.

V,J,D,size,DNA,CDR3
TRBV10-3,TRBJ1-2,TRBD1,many,TGTGCCATCAGACCGGGACAGGGAGTCTATGGCTACACCTTC,CAIRPGQGVYGYTF
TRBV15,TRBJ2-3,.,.,TGTGCCACCAGCCCAGATCGTGGGTCGGCAGATACGCAGTATTTT,CATSPDRGSADTQYF
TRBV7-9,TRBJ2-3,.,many,TGTGCCAGCAGCCCAACTGACCTGTTAGAGTATTTT,CASSPTDLLEYF
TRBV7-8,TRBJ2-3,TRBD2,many,TGTGCCAGCAGCTTACGGACTAGCGGGGCGGTATCAGATACGCAGTATTTT,CASSLRTSGAVSDTQYF
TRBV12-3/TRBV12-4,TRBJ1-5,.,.,TGTGCCAGCAGGGGACTTAGGGGCAATCAGCCCCAGCATTTT,CASRGLRGNQPQHF
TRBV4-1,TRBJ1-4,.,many,TGCGCCAGCAGCCGGGCCTTGAATGAAAAACTGTTTTTT,CASSRALNEKLFF
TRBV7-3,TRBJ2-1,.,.,TGTGCCAGCAGCCACAGCGGAGGGCGCGATGAGCAGTTCTTC,CASSHSGGRDEQFF
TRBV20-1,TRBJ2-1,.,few,TGCAGTGCTAGGGGGTTTGATCCGAAGTCCTACAATGAGCAGTTCTTC,CSARGFDPKSYNEQFF
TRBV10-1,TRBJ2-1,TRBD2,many,TGCGCCAGCAGTGACCTCGGGACTAGCGGAGACTACAATGAGCAGTTCTTC,CASSDLGTSGDYNEQFF
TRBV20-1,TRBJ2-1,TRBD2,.,TGCAGTGCCCTCCTCCTAGCGGGAGCCCCCAATGAGCAGTTCTTC,CSALLLAGAPNEQFF
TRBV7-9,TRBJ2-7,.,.,TGTGCCAGCAGCCAACATGCGGTCGGGGACGAGCAGTACTTC,CASSQHAVGDEQYF
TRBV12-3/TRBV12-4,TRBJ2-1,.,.,TGTGCCAGCAGCCGAAGGGCGGGCGGCGGGACTGAGCAGTTCTTC,CASSRRAGGGTEQFF
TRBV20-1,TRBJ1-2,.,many,TGCAGTGCTAGAGATCCCGGGCCCCAGGGGCTGTATGGCTACACCTTC,CSARDPGPQGLYGYTF
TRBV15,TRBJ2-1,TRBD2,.,TGTGCCACCAGGGAGCGGGGGGGTAGCTACAATGAGCAGTTCTTC,CATRERGGSYNEQFF
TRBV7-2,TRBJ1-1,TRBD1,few,TGTGCCAGCAGCTTAGTCGGGACAGGGAACACTGAAGCTTTCTTT,CASSLVGTGNTEAFF
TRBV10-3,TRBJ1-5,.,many,TGTGCCATCAGTGACAGGACCAGCAATCAGCCCCAGCATTTT,CAISDRTSNQPQHF
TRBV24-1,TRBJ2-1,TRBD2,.,TGTGCCACCAGTATACTAGCGGGTGATGAGCAGTTCTTC,CATSILAGDEQFF
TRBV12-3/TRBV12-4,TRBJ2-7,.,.,TGTGCCAGCAGTTCGCGTCAGGCCGCTCCCTACGAGCAGTACTTC,CASSSRQAAPYEQYF